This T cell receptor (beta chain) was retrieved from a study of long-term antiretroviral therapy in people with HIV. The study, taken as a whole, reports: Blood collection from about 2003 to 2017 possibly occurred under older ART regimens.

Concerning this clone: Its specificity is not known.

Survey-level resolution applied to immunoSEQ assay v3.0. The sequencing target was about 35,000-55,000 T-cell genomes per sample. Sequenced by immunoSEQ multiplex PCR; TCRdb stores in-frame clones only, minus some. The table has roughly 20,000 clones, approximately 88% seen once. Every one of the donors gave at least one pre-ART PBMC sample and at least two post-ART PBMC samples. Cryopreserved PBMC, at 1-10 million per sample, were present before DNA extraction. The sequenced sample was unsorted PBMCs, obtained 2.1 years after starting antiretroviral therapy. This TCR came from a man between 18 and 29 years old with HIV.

The CDR3 nucleotides read TGTGCCAGCAGCTTAGGTAGGGTGAGCAATCAGCCCCAGCATTTT. Encoded protein: CASSLGRVSNQPQHF. The V and J genes are TRBV7-8 and TRBJ1-5; D remains unclear. Germline CDR1 is SGHVS and CDR2 is FQNEAQ. The CDR3 extends over 15 amino acids. Trimming cost V 1 base and J 1 base, with 8 bases left between them.